Presented here are 2 T cell receptor beta chains from one specimen sequenced in a study of Graves' ophthalmopathy and Graves' hyperthyroidism. Using RNA transcripts, the TCR beta CDR3 regions were amplified. HTBI-primed RT-PCR formed the first round, and a multiplex PCR formed the second. TCRdb ran MiXCR on the multiplex PCR reads and lists one entry per CDR3 protein. The sample has 150,000 or so distinct CDR3 sequences, around 39% seen once. Sample: peripheral blood. Receptors originate from a young man with Graves' ophthalmopathy.

The J gene is TRBJ1-2, the V gene TRBV6-1, with no clear D. Trimming took 10 bases from V and 0 from J, leaving 12 bases between them. This CDR3 is 13 amino acids long. The germline V gene encodes CDR1 MNHNS and CDR2 SASEGT. The CDR3 sequence: CATLDPSNYGYTF. In DNA, the CDR3 is TGTGCCACCCTCGATCCTTCTAACTATGGCTACACCTTC.

The chain recombines TRBV7-2 with TRBJ2-7, with TRBD1 as a possible D gene (6 bases). V lost 1 base, J lost 3 bases, and 13 bases lay in between. This CDR3 region has 15 residues. Germline V gene sequence: CDR1 SGHTA, CDR2 FQGNSA. The CDR3 DNA is TGTGCCAGCAGCTTAGTTGGACAGCCTAACTACGAGCAGTACTTC. It is translated as CASSLVGQPNYEQYF. The whole variable domain, filled in from reference TRBV7-2 and TRBJ2-7, reads GAGVSQSPSNKVTEKGKDVELRCDPISGHTALYWYRQSLGQGLEFLIYFQGNSAPDKSGLPSDRFSAERTGGSVSTLTIQRTQQEDSAVYLCASSLVGQPNYEQYFGPGTRLTVT.